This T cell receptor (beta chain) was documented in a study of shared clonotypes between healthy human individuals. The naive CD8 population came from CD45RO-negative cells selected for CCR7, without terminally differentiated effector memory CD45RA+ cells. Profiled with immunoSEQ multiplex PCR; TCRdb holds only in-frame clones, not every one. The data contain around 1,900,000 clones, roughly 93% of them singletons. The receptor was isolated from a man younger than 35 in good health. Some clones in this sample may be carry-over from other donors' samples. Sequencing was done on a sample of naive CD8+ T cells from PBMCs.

CDR3 DNA sequence: TGTGCCAGCAGTTACTCGATTGTAGACTACAATGAGCAGTTCTTC. It specifies CASSYSIVDYNEQFF. The rearrangement links TRBV6-5 to TRBJ2-1; D is unclear. Germline V CDR1 and CDR2: MNHEY, SVGAGI. The V gene lost 0 bases and the J gene lost 3 bases, with 9 bases spanning the gap. The CDR3 totals 15 residues.